This is a list of T cell receptor beta chains from one sample in a study of blood T cell repertoires in COVID-19. The data were produced by immunoSEQ multiplex PCR, yet TCRdb's version contains in-frame clones alone and is incomplete. The sample holds hundreds of thousands of clones, roughly 80% seen once. Sequences were obtained from PBMCs or T cells enriched from blood (not recorded which). These receptor sequences come from a man aged 35 to 55 who had been exposed to COVID-19. Each CDR3 is given with its conserved first and last residue. A D gene is named only where the DNA matches it firmly. Expanded clones get a size class; other rows say once, few or many, or leave the size out.

V: TRBV11-2
J: TRBJ1-3
D: .
size: .
CDR3: CASSFLRGRSGNTIYF
DNA: TGTGCCAGCAGCTTCTTACGAGGGCGCTCTGGAAACACCATATATTTT

V: TRBV6-6
J: TRBJ2-7
D: .
size: .
CDR3: CASTSDRASLYEQYF
DNA: TGTGCCAGCACCAGCGACCGTGCCAGTCTCTACGAGCAGTACTTC

V: TRBV6-5
J: TRBJ2-1
D: TRBD2
size: .
CDR3: CASSYEREGPEQFF
DNA: TGTGCCAGCAGTTACGAGCGGGAGGGCCCCGAGCAGTTCTTC

V: TRBV4-1
J: TRBJ1-4
D: .
size: .
CDR3: CASSQYPGEEKLFF
DNA: TGCGCCAGCAGCCAATATCCCGGGGAAGAAAAACTGTTTTTT

V: TRBV29-1
J: TRBJ1-1
D: .
size: .
CDR3: CSVLSFLTGTYNTEAFF
DNA: TGCAGCGTCTTGTCTTTTCTTACCGGGACATATAACACTGAAGCTTTCTTT

V: TRBV5-6
J: TRBJ2-4
D: .
size: .
CDR3: CASSLGQVLVKNIQYF
DNA: TGTGCCAGCAGCTTGGGACAGGTGTTAGTCAAAAACATTCAGTACTTC

V: TRBV5-1
J: TRBJ2-6
D: .
size: .
CDR3: CASSLAGSSGANVLTF
DNA: TGCGCCAGCAGCTTGGCCGGGAGCTCTGGGGCCAACGTCCTGACTTTC

V: TRBV11-2
J: TRBJ2-7
D: TRBD1
size: .
CDR3: CASSRTPGQGLYEQYF
DNA: TGTGCCAGCAGCAGAACCCCGGGACAGGGTCTCTACGAGCAGTACTTC

V: TRBV27
J: TRBJ1-3
D: TRBD1
size: .
CDR3: CASSRTGGPNTIYF
DNA: TGTGCCAGCAGTAGGACAGGGGGCCCGAACACCATATATTTT

V: TRBV7-6
J: TRBJ2-3
D: TRBD2
size: .
CDR3: CASSFSGGPDTQYF
DNA: TGTGCCAGCAGCTTTTCGGGGGGTCCAGATACGCAGTATTTT

V: TRBV27
J: TRBJ2-3
D: TRBD2
size: .
CDR3: CASSTRTSGSIGDTQYF
DNA: TGTGCCAGCAGCACCCGGACTAGCGGGAGCATTGGGGATACGCAGTATTTT

V: TRBV2
J: TRBJ1-2
D: .
size: .
CDR3: CASSEFRYGYTF
DNA: TGTGCCAGCAGTGAATTTAGATATGGCTACACCTTC

V: TRBV7-9
J: TRBJ2-7
D: TRBD2
size: once
CDR3: CASSLLADPSTTYF
DNA: TGTGCCAGCAGCCTACTAGCGGACCCCTCTACGACTTACTTC

V: TRBV5-1
J: TRBJ2-7
D: TRBD2
size: .
CDR3: CASSLRVSTSLSSYEQYF
DNA: TGCGCCAGCAGCTTGAGGGTCTCGACTAGCCTCAGCTCCTACGAGCAGTACTTC

V: TRBV19
J: TRBJ1-5
D: .
size: .
CDR3: CASSPLPYNGQPQHF
DNA: TGTGCCAGTAGCCCTCTCCCTTATAACGGTCAGCCCCAGCATTTT

V: TRBV6-5
J: TRBJ2-3
D: TRBD2
size: once
CDR3: CASTSSGPTDTQYF
DNA: TGTGCCAGCACCTCTAGCGGGCCAACAGATACGCAGTATTTT

V: TRBV18
J: TRBJ1-1
D: .
size: .
CDR3: CASSRSTDPNTEAFF
DNA: TGTGCCAGCTCACGATCCACAGATCCGAACACTGAAGCTTTCTTT

V: TRBV27
J: TRBJ2-3
D: .
size: .
CDR3: CASSLVGGDTQYF
DNA: TGTGCCAGCAGTTTAGTGGGAGGAGATACGCAGTATTTT

V: TRBV5-1
J: TRBJ1-4
D: .
size: .
CDR3: CASSPVGGTNEKLFF
DNA: TGCGCCAGCAGTCCGGTAGGAGGGACTAATGAAAAACTGTTTTTT

V: TRBV2
J: TRBJ1-2
D: .
size: .
CDR3: CARRAGGARGYTF
DNA: TGTGCCAGGAGGGCTGGCGGGGCAAGAGGCTACACCTTC

V: TRBV30
J: TRBJ2-7
D: TRBD2
size: .
CDR3: CAWSGGGVAQYF
DNA: TGTGCCTGGAGCGGGGGGGGCGTTGCGCAGTACTTC

V: TRBV9
J: TRBJ1-5
D: .
size: once
CDR3: CASSATGSRNQPQHF
DNA: TGTGCCAGCAGCGCCACCGGGTCTCGAAATCAGCCCCAGCATTTT

V: TRBV19
J: TRBJ2-5
D: TRBD1
size: .
CDR3: CASNRGGTETQYF
DNA: TGTGCCAGTAACCGAGGGGGCACAGAGACCCAGTACTTC

V: TRBV2
J: TRBJ2-5
D: .
size: .
CDR3: CASTRNRLGLGETQYF
DNA: TGTGCCAGCACTCGAAACCGACTAGGCTTAGGAGAGACCCAGTACTTC

V: TRBV9
J: TRBJ2-7
D: TRBD2
size: .
CDR3: CASSVELAGVREQYF
DNA: TGTGCCAGCAGCGTAGAGCTAGCGGGAGTTCGGGAGCAGTACTTC

V: TRBV19
J: TRBJ1-5
D: .
size: once
CDR3: CASSMMSGGAQPQHF
DNA: TGTGCCAGTAGTATGATGAGTGGGGGCGCTCAGCCCCAGCATTTT

V: TRBV2
J: TRBJ2-3
D: .
size: many
CDR3: CASNPVWGRHDTQYF
DNA: TGTGCCAGCAACCCCGTTTGGGGGAGGCATGATACGCAGTATTTT

V: TRBV18
J: TRBJ2-2
D: .
size: .
CDR3: CASSPNSGNTGELFF
DNA: TGTGCCAGCTCACCGAATAGCGGGAACACCGGGGAGCTGTTTTTT

V: TRBV5-4
J: TRBJ1-3
D: .
size: .
CDR3: CASSPYKTGTGNTIYF
DNA: TGTGCCAGCAGCCCCTATAAGACAGGAACTGGAAACACCATATATTTT

V: TRBV6-6
J: TRBJ1-2
D: TRBD1
size: .
CDR3: CATRDRVYGYTF
DNA: TGTGCCACCAGGGACAGGGTCTATGGCTACACCTTC

V: TRBV4-2
J: TRBJ1-1
D: TRBD1
size: .
CDR3: CASSQGGTGIRTEAFF
DNA: TGTGCCAGCAGCCAAGGAGGGACAGGGATAAGGACTGAAGCTTTCTTT

V: TRBV7-6
J: TRBJ2-7
D: TRBD2
size: .
CDR3: CASRAKGGVEQYF
DNA: TGTGCCAGCCGCGCCAAGGGAGGGGTCGAGCAGTACTTC

V: TRBV6-5
J: TRBJ2-1
D: TRBD2
size: .
CDR3: CASSYLSGRPYNEQFF
DNA: TGTGCCAGCAGTTACCTTAGCGGGAGGCCCTACAATGAGCAGTTCTTC

V: TRBV6-1
J: TRBJ1-3
D: .
size: .
CDR3: CASSEIQVAGNTIYF
DNA: TGTGCCAGCAGTGAAATCCAGGTCGCGGGAAACACCATATATTTT

V: TRBV12-3/TRBV12-4
J: TRBJ1-4
D: .
size: few
CDR3: CASSLGQSEKLFF
DNA: TGTGCCAGCAGTTTGGGACAAAGTGAAAAACTGTTTTTT

V: TRBV18
J: TRBJ1-1
D: TRBD1
size: .
CDR3: CASSPGLDRVSEAFF
DNA: TGTGCCAGCTCACCCGGATTGGACAGGGTTTCTGAAGCTTTCTTT

V: TRBV24-1
J: TRBJ1-3
D: TRBD1
size: .
CDR3: CASSPGDRPGNTIYF
DNA: TGTGCCAGTTCACCGGGGGACAGGCCTGGAAACACCATATATTTT

V: TRBV15
J: TRBJ2-5
D: .
size: .
CDR3: CATSRGVETATQETQYF
DNA: TGTGCCACCAGCAGAGGGGTGGAGACAGCGACCCAAGAGACCCAGTACTTC

V: TRBV5-4
J: TRBJ2-7
D: TRBD1
size: .
CDR3: CASSSGQWWNEQYF
DNA: TGTGCCAGCAGCTCGGGACAGTGGTGGAACGAGCAGTACTTC

V: TRBV23-1
J: TRBJ2-4
D: .
size: .
CDR3: CASTLEDPGKEDF
DNA: TGCGCCAGCACCCTGGAGGACCCAGGAAAGGAAGACTTC

V: TRBV6-2/TRBV6-3
J: TRBJ1-5
D: .
size: .
CDR3: CASSTTRTQPQHF
DNA: TGTGCCAGCAGTACGACACGCACCCAGCCCCAGCATTTT

V: TRBV6-5
J: TRBJ1-2
D: .
size: once
CDR3: CASRATEPNYGYTF
DNA: TGTGCCAGCAGAGCGACGGAGCCTAACTATGGCTACACCTTC

V: TRBV20-1
J: TRBJ2-5
D: TRBD1
size: .
CDR3: CSASWSGQGVETQYF
DNA: TGCAGTGCTAGTTGGTCGGGACAGGGGGTAGAGACCCAGTACTTC

V: TRBV24-1
J: TRBJ2-2
D: .
size: .
CDR3: CATSGEAGTTNTGELFF
DNA: TGTGCCACCAGTGGGGAGGCGGGAACAACAAACACCGGGGAGCTGTTTTTT

V: TRBV11-3
J: TRBJ1-1
D: TRBD1
size: once
CDR3: CASSFVAGAGGNTEAFF
DNA: TGTGCCAGCAGCTTCGTCGCTGGGGCAGGGGGGAACACTGAAGCTTTCTTT

V: TRBV3-1/TRBV3-2
J: TRBJ1-1
D: .
size: .
CDR3: CASSPRSVYTEAFF
DNA: TGTGCCAGCAGCCCACGTTCAGTCTACACTGAAGCTTTCTTT

V: TRBV14
J: TRBJ2-3
D: .
size: .
CDR3: CASSQVRSRASPQYF
DNA: TGTGCCAGCAGCCAAGTTAGATCCCGAGCGAGTCCGCAGTATTTT

V: TRBV7-9
J: TRBJ2-3
D: .
size: .
CDR3: CASSLEGRGNTDTQYF
DNA: TGTGCCAGCAGCTTAGAAGGGAGGGGGAATACAGATACGCAGTATTTT

V: TRBV2
J: TRBJ2-3
D: TRBD1
size: .
CDR3: CASKGRGSTDTQYF
DNA: TGTGCCAGCAAGGGCAGGGGGTCCACAGATACGCAGTATTTT

V: TRBV5-1
J: TRBJ2-3
D: TRBD2
size: .
CDR3: CASSLAGTSWRDTQYF
DNA: TGCGCCAGCAGCTTGGCCGGGACTAGTTGGAGAGATACGCAGTATTTT

V: TRBV2
J: TRBJ1-4
D: TRBD1
size: .
CDR3: CASSPDRATNEKLFF
DNA: TGTGCCAGCAGTCCTGACAGGGCAACTAATGAAAAACTGTTTTTT

V: TRBV29-1
J: TRBJ2-7
D: TRBD2
size: .
CDR3: CSVGLGTSAYEQYF
DNA: TGCAGCGTGGGCCTTGGGACTAGCGCGTACGAGCAGTACTTC

V: TRBV19
J: TRBJ1-1
D: TRBD1
size: .
CDR3: CASSRTGEAFF
DNA: TGTGCCAGTAGTCGGACAGGCGAAGCTTTCTTT

V: TRBV4-1
J: TRBJ2-7
D: TRBD2
size: few
CDR3: CASSQEIAGGYEQYF
DNA: TGCGCCAGCAGCCAAGAAATAGCGGGAGGATACGAGCAGTACTTC

V: TRBV12-3/TRBV12-4
J: TRBJ1-2
D: TRBD1
size: .
CDR3: CASKLDNRGGYTF
DNA: TGTGCCAGCAAGCTCGACAACAGGGGTGGCTACACCTTC

V: TRBV7-3
J: TRBJ2-1
D: TRBD2
size: .
CDR3: CASSFDIAGEGSNEQFF
DNA: TGTGCCAGCAGCTTCGACATAGCGGGAGAGGGGTCAAATGAGCAGTTCTTC

V: TRBV5-8
J: TRBJ1-5
D: .
size: .
CDR3: CASSTGRGQPQHF
DNA: TGTGCCAGCAGCACCGGGCGGGGGCAGCCCCAGCATTTT

V: TRBV6-5
J: TRBJ2-2
D: .
size: once
CDR3: CASSYRRSNTGELFF
DNA: TGTGCCAGCAGTTACCGCAGGTCCAACACCGGGGAGCTGTTTTTT

V: TRBV5-8
J: TRBJ1-2
D: .
size: once
CDR3: CASSLWSNQAPYGYTF
DNA: TGTGCCAGCAGCTTGTGGTCCAACCAAGCCCCTTATGGCTACACCTTC